The T cell receptor (beta chain) described here comes from a study of cytomegalovirus exposure and HLA in healthy donors. Study-level findings and limits: There were under 200 TCR beta chains listed as cytomegalovirus-associated. Sequences of the TCR beta chain were said to predict the HLA-A and HLA-B alleles of most subjects accurately. With DRB1 most and HLA-C fewest, TCR association rates differed between HLA loci in a later analysis. A later analysis reportedly identified an Asian-associated ancestry cluster as carrying fewer N-insertions than the approximately 670-donor mean.

In the PCR, 60 Vbeta and 13 Jbeta primers were used. Only in-frame clones appear in the TCRdb table, and some are missing; sequencing was by immunoSEQ multiplex PCR. The sample carries 150,000 to 200,000 clones, about 74% recorded once. About this clone: Its target is unknown.

This CDR3 contains 18 residues. Germline V CDR1 and CDR2: MGHRA, YSYEKL. V lost 3 bases and J lost 6; bases outside the gene matches: 17. The source of this sequence is a male donor in good health and CMV-seronegative. Sequencing was done on a sample of PBMCs. The J gene is TRBJ1-2, the V gene TRBV4-1, with 9 nucleotides matching TRBD1. The CDR3 nucleotides are TGCGCCAGCAGCCACAATGTGGGACAGGGAAGTTTTCTGGATGGCTACACCTTC. It encodes CASSHNVGQGSFLDGYTF.